The clone carrying this T cell receptor (beta chain) was detected ten times or more. What it binds is not known. This record comes from a study of CD8 T cells in ankylosing spondylitis. Study outcomes and limitations: Past research had described some motif variants in reactive arthritis synovial fluid and blood. Seemingly distinctive of ankylosing spondylitis blood was a TCR beta motif formed by eight highly homologous variants. CD8+ by phenotype, disease-linked clones were relatively rare in peripheral blood.

The TCR beta libraries were generated through quantitative 5'-RACE incorporating molecular barcodes. TCRdb used MiXCR to reprocess the 5' RACE reads, holding one entry per CDR3 protein. The data show more than 500,000 distinct CDR3 sequences, with over 4% seen just once and roughly 3.5% held by the top ten. The CDR3 sequence is 15 residues long. V dropped 5 bases and J dropped 4; count of bases not matched to a gene: 5. Germline V lookup: CDR1 KGHDR, CDR2 SFDVKD. Material for sequencing was blood, either unsorted or a sorted T cell fraction (not recorded which). The gene calls are TRBV24-1 and TRBJ2-1; 9 nucleotides align to TRBD2. This TCR was sampled from a male donor with ankylosing spondylitis. CDR3 region: CATSGIAGGYNEQFF. CDR3 in DNA: TGTGCCACCAGTGGCATCGCGGGAGGGTACAATGAGCAGTTCTTC.